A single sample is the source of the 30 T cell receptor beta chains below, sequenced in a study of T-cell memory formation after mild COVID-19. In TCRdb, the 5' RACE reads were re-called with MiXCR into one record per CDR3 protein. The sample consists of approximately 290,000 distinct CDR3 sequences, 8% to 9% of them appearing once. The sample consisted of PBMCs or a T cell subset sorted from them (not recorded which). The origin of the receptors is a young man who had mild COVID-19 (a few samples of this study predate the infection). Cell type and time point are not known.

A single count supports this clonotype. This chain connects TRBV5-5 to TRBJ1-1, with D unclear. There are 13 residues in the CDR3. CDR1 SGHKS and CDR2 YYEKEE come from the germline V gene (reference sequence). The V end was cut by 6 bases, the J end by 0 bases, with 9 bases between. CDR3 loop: CASTQELNTEAFF. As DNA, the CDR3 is TGTGCCAGCACCCAAGAGCTGAACACTGAAGCTTTCTTT.

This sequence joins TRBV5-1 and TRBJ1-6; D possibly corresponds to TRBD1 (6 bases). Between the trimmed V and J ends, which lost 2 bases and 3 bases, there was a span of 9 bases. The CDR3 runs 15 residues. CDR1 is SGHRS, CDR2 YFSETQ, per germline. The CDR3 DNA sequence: TGCGCCAGCAGCTTTGTACAGGGCTATAATTCACCCCTCCACTTT. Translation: CASSFVQGYNSPLHF.

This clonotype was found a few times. CDR3 sequence: CASSELAVYNEQFF. DNA for the CDR3: TGCGCCAGCAGCGAACTAGCGGTCTACAATGAGCAGTTCTTC. The gene calls are TRBV4-1 and TRBJ2-1; 8 nucleotides agree with TRBD2. Germline V gene lookup returns CDR1 MGHRA and CDR2 YSYEKL. CDR3 length: 14 residues. V shed 5 bases and J 3 bases; nucleotides not matched to a gene: 3.

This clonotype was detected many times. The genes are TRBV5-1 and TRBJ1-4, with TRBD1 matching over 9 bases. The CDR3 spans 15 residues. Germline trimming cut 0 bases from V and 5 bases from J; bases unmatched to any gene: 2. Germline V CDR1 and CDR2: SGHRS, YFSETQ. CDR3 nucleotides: TGCGCCAGCAGCTTGGAAGGACAGGGGAATGAAAAACTGTTTTTT. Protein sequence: CASSLEGQGNEKLFF.

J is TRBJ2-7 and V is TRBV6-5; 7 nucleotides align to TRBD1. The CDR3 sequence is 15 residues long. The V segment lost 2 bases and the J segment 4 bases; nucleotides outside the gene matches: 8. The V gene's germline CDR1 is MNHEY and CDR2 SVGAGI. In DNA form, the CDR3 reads TGTGCCAGCAGTTACGCCACGACAGGGCCGTACGAGCAGTACTTC. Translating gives CASSYATTGPYEQYF.

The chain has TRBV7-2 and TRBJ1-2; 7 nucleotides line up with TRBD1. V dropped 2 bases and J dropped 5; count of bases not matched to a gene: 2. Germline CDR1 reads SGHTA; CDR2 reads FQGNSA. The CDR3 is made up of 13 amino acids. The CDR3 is CASSLIQGYGYTF. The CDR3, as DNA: TGTGCCAGCAGCTTAATACAGGGGTATGGCTACACCTTC.

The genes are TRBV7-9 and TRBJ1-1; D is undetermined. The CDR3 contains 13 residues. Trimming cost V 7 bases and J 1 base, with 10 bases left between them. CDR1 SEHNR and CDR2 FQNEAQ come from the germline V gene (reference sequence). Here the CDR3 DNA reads TGTGCCAGCACCCGCGCAGGGAACACTGAAGCTTTCTTT. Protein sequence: CASTRAGNTEAFF.

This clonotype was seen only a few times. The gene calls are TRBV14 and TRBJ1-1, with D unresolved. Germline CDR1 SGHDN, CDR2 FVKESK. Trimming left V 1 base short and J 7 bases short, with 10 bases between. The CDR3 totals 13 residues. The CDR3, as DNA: TGTGCCAGCAGCCAAGGAAACACCTTTGAAGCTTTCTTT. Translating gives CASSQGNTFEAFF.

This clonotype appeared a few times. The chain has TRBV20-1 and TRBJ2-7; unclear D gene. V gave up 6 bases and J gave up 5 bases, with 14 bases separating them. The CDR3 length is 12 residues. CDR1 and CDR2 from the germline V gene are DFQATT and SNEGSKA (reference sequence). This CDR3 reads CSAQIQNNEQYV. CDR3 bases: TGCAGTGCCCAAATACAGAACAACGAGCAGTACGTC.

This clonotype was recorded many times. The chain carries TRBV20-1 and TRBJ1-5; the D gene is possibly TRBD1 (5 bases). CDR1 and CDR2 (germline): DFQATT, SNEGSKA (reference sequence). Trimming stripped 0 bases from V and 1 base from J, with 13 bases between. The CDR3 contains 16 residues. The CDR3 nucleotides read TGCAGTGCTAGAGATGGACTTCGGGGGAGCAATCAGCCCCAGCATTTT. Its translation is CSARDGLRGSNQPQHF.

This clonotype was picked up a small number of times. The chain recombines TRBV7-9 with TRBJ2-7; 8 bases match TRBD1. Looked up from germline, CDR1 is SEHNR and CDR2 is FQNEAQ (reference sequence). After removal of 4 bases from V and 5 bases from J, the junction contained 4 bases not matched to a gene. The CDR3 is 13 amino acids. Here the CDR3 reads CASSSRQGNEQYV. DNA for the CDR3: TGTGCCAGCAGCTCCAGACAGGGGAACGAGCAGTACGTC.

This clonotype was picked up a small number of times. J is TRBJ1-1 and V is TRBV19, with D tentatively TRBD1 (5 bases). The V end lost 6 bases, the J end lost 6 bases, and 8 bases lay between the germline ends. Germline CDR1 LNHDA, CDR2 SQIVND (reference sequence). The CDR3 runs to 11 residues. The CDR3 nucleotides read TGTGCCAGTAGCAGGGACTCTGAAGCTTTCTTT. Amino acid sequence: CASSRDSEAFF.

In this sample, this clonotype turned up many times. The DNA for the CDR3 is TGTGCCAGCAGCTTCGGACAGGGAGATACCTACGAGCAGTACTTC. Its translation: CASSFGQGDTYEQYF. The rearrangement joins TRBV7-7 to TRBJ2-7, with TRBD1 identical over 8 bases. CDR1 and CDR2 (germline): SSHAT, FNYEAQ (reference sequence). The CDR3 spans 15 residues. The V segment lost 3 bases and the J segment 2 bases; nucleotides outside the gene matches: 6.

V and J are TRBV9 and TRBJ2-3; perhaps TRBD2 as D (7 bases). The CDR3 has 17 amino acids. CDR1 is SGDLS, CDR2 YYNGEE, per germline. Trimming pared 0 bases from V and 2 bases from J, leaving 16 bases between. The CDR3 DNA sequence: TGTGCCAGCAGCGTAGGGGGGGGCCTGACCCTCACAGATACGCAGTATTTT. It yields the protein CASSVGGGLTLTDTQYF.

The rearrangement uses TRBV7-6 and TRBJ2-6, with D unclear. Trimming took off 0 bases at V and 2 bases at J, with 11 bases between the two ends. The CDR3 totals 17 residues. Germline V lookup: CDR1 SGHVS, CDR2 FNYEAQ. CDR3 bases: TGTGCCAGCAGCTTAGCGGTCAGGACGGCTGGGGCCAACGTCCTGACTTTC. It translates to CASSLAVRTAGANVLTF.

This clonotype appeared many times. CDR3 residues: CSVRNFGGPTNEKLFF. The CDR3 bases are TGCAGCGTCCGAAACTTCGGCGGACCAACTAATGAAAAACTGTTTTTT. The chain links TRBV29-1 to TRBJ1-4; D ambiguous. The germline CDR1 and CDR2 sequences are SQVTM and ANQGSEA. Trimming cost V 6 bases and J 0 bases, with 17 bases left between them. The CDR3 loop spans 16 amino acids.

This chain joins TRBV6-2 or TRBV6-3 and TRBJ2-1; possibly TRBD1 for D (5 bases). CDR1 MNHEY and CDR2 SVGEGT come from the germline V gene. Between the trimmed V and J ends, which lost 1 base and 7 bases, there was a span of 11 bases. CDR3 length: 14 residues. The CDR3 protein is CASSYLQGTNEQFF. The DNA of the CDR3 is TGTGCCAGCAGTTACTTGCAGGGCACGAATGAGCAGTTCTTC.

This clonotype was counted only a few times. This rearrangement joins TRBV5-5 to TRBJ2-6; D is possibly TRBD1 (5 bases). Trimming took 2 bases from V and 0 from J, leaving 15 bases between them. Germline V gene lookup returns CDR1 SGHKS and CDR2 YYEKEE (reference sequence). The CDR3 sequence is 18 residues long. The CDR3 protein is CASSLQDALGSGANVLTF. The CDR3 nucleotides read TGTGCCAGCAGCTTACAGGATGCCCTCGGCTCTGGGGCCAACGTCCTGACTTTC. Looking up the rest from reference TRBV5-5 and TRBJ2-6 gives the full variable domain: DAGVTQSPTHLIKTRGQQVTLRCSPISGHKSVSWYQQVLGQGPQFIFQYYEKEERGRGNFPDRFSARQFPNYSSELNVNALLLGDSALYLCASSLQDALGSGANVLTFGAGSRLTVL.

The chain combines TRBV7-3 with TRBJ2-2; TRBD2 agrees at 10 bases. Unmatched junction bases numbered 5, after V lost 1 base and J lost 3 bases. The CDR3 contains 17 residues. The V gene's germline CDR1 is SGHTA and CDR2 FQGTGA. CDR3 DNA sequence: TGTGCCAGCAGCTTAATGAGCCTAGCGGGAGACACCGGGGAGCTGTTTTTT. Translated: CASSLMSLAGDTGELFF.

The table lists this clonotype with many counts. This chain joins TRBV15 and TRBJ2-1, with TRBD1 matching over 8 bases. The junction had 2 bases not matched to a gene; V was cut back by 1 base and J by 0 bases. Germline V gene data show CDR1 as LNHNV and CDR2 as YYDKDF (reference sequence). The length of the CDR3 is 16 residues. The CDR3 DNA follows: TGTGCCACCAGCAGAGGACAGGGGAGCTCCTACAATGAGCAGTTCTTC. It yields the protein CATSRGQGSSYNEQFF. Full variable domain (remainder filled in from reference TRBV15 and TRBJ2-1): DAMVIQNPRYQVTQFGKPVTLSCSQTLNHNVMYWYQQKSSQAPKLLFHYYDKDFNNEADTPDNFQSRRPNTSFCFLDIRSPGLGDTAMYLCATSRGQGSSYNEQFFGPGTRLTVL.

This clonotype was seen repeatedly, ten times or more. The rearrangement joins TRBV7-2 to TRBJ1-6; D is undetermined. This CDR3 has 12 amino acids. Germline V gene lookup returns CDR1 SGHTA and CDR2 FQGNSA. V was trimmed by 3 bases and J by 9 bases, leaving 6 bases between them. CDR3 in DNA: TGTGCCAGCAGCTTTTTTTCTTCACCCCTCCACTTT. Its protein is CASSFFSSPLHF.

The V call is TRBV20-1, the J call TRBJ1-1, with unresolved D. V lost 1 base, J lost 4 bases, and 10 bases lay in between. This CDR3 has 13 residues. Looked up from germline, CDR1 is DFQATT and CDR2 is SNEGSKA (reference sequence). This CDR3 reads CSARVGYGTEAFF. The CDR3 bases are TGCAGTGCTAGAGTAGGGTATGGCACTGAAGCTTTCTTT.

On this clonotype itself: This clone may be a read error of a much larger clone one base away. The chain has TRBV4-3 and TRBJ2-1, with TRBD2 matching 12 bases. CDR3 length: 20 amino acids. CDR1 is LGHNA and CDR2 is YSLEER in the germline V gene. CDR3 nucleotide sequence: TGCGCCAGCAGCCAAGCTAGCGGGGGGGCCTTTTCATCCTCCTACAATGAGCAGTTATTC. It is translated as CASSQASGGAFSSSYNEQLF.

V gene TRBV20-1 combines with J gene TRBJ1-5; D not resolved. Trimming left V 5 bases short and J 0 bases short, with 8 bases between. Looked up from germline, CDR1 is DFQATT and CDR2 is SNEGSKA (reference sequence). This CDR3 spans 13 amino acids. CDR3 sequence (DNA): TGCAGTGCTCAAGCCTTTAGCAATCAGCCCCAGCATTTT. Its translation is CSAQAFSNQPQHF.

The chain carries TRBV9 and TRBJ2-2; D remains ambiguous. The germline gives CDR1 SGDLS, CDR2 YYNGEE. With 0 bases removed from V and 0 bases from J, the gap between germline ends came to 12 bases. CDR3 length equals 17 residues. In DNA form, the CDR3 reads TGTGCCAGCAGCGTAGCATCAGGACGGACGAACACCGGGGAGCTGTTTTTT. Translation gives CASSVASGRTNTGELFF.

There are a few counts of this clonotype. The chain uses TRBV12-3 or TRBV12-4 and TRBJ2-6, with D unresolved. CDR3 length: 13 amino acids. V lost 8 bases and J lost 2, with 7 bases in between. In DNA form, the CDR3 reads TGTGCCAGCCGTGAAGCTGGGGCCAACGTCCTGACTTTC. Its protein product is CASREAGANVLTF.

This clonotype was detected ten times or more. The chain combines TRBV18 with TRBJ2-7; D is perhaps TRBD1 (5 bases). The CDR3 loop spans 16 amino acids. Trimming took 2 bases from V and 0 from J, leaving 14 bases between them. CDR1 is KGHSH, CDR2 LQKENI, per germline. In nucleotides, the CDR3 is TGTGCCAGCTCACCAAAGTTCGCCCAGGGCTCCTACGAGCAGTACTTC. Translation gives CASSPKFAQGSYEQYF.

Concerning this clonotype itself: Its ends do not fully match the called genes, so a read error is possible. The chain's CDR3 is CASSEVGKLIF. Here the CDR3 DNA reads TGTGCCAGCAGTGAAGTCGGAAAACTGATTTTT. The V call is TRBV6-1, the J call TRBJ1-4; D is unclear. CDR3 length: 11 residues. Germline V CDR1 and CDR2: MNHNS, SASEGT.

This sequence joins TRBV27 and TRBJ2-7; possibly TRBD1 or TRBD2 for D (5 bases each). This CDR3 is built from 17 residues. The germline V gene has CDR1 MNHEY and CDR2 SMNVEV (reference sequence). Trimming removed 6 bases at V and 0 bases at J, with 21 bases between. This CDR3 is CASSPVRGAENSYEQYV. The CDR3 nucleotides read TGTGCCAGCAGCCCCGTGCGAGGGGCCGAAAACTCCTACGAGCAGTACGTC.

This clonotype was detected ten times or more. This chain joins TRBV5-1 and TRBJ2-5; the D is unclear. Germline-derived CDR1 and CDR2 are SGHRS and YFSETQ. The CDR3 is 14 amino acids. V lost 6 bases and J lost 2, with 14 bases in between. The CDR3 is CASKGPRWQETQYF. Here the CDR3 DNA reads TGCGCCAGCAAAGGGCCAAGGTGGCAAGAGACCCAGTACTTC.